The 21 T cell receptor beta chains in this list originate from one sample, sequenced in a study of shared clonotypes between healthy human individuals. TCRdb's copy holds only in-frame clones and misses some; the assay was immunoSEQ multiplex PCR. The sample records under 1,100,000 clones, more than 65% being singletons. Sequenced input: memory CD4+ T cells sorted from blood. The subset denotes: CD45RA-negative fraction. The receptors stem from a young man in good health.

CDR3 in DNA: TGTGCCAGCAGTAAACCGGGACTAGCTGGTGAGCAGTTCTTC. Translated, it gives CASSKPGLAGEQFF. This chain joins TRBV27 and TRBJ2-1; 9 nucleotides align to TRBD2. Germline lookup yields CDR1 MNHEY and CDR2 SMNVEV (reference sequence). There are 14 residues in the CDR3. J was trimmed by 9 bases and V by 5 bases; bases with no gene match: 8.

The chain joins TRBV4-2 to TRBJ2-2, with D uncertain. The V gene lost 5 bases and the J gene lost 6 bases, with 10 bases spanning the gap. Germline V gene sequence: CDR1 LGHNA, CDR2 YNFKEQ. CDR3 length equals 13 residues. The CDR3 DNA reads as TGTGCCAGCAGCAGCTTGGGTGCCGGGGAGCTGTTTTTT. This codes for CASSSLGAGELFF.

This rearrangement joins TRBV2 to TRBJ2-7, with D perhaps assigned TRBD1 or TRBD2 (5 bases each). V lost 4 bases to trimming and J lost 2 bases, with 12 bases between them. The CDR3 has 14 residues. Germline V gene sequence: CDR1 SNHLY, CDR2 FYNNEI. Here the CDR3 reads CASSVTGAPYEQYF. CDR3 DNA sequence: TGTGCCAGCAGTGTCACCGGGGCCCCCTACGAGCAGTACTTC.

The genes are TRBV4-1 and TRBJ2-3; TRBD2 might be the D (5 bases). With 1 base removed from V and 4 bases from J, the gap between germline ends came to 9 bases. Germline values: CDR1 MGHRA, CDR2 YSYEKL. The CDR3 extends over 14 amino acids. As DNA, the CDR3 is TGCGCCAGCAGCCAAGTGATAGCGCCAGATACGCAGTATTTT. Amino acid sequence: CASSQVIAPDTQYF.

V usage is TRBV7-9 and J usage is TRBJ1-4; 7 nucleotides align to TRBD1. J lost 5 bases, V lost 5 bases, and 11 bases had no gene match. The germline gives CDR1 SEHNR, CDR2 FQNEAQ (reference sequence). This CDR3 is 16 amino acids long. The CDR3 DNA sequence: TGTGCCAGCAGCCAGGATAGGGGGACAGTAAATGAAAAACTGTTTTTT. This sequence encodes CASSQDRGTVNEKLFF.

V gene TRBV5-6 combines with J gene TRBJ2-4; D ambiguous. The CDR3 runs 11 residues. The V gene's germline CDR1 is SGHDT and CDR2 YYEEEE. V was pared by 3 bases and J by 7 bases, with 5 bases between. CDR3 in amino acids: CASSSANIQYF. In DNA form, the CDR3 reads TGTGCCAGCAGCTCCGCCAACATTCAGTACTTC.

This chain joins TRBV5-1 and TRBJ2-1; tentative D call: TRBD2 (6 bases). The CDR3 sequence is 16 residues long. CDR1 and CDR2 (germline): SGHRS, YFSETQ. The ends were cut back, 1 base at V and 4 bases at J, with 15 bases in the middle. In DNA form, the CDR3 reads TGCGCCAGCAGCTTGAATCAGGCGGCGGGGTACAATGAGCAGTTCTTC. Translation gives CASSLNQAAGYNEQFF.

This clone is a singleton in its sample. This chain uses TRBV29-1 with TRBJ2-3, with 7 bases lining up with TRBD1. Per germline, CDR1 SQVTM and CDR2 ANQGSEA. Trimming at V came to 6 bases and at J to 0 bases, leaving 6 bases not matched to a gene. The CDR3 consists of 14 residues. The CDR3 DNA sequence: TGCAGCGTGGTAGTGGACAGGAGCACAGATACGCAGTATTTT. This translates into CSVVVDRSTDTQYF.

The rearrangement uses TRBV15 and TRBJ1-6, with a tentative D call TRBD1 (5 bases). The CDR3 loop spans 17 amino acids. CDR1 and CDR2 from the germline V gene are LNHNV and YYDKDF (reference sequence). The V gene lost 3 bases and the J gene lost 1 base, with 13 bases spanning the gap. The CDR3 protein is CATSSAFRGSYNSPLHF. The CDR3 DNA sequence: TGTGCCACCAGCAGCGCCTTTAGGGGATCCTATAATTCACCCCTCCACTTT.

The chain is built from TRBV5-4 and TRBJ2-5, with D perhaps TRBD1 or TRBD2 (5 bases each). V lost 0 bases, J lost 5 bases, and 8 bases lay in between. The CDR3 spans 13 residues. Per germline, CDR1 SGHNT and CDR2 YYREEE (reference sequence). The CDR3 loop reads CASSLERDETQYF. The CDR3 DNA reads as TGTGCCAGCAGCTTGGAAAGGGACGAGACCCAGTACTTC.

The rearrangement joins TRBV7-2 to TRBJ2-3; D gene uncertain. The CDR3 extends over 15 amino acids. Trimming stripped 1 base from V and 2 bases from J, with 10 bases between. The germline gives CDR1 SGHTA, CDR2 FQGNSA. The CDR3 here is CASSLGSRNTDTQYF. For the CDR3, the DNA is TGTGCCAGCAGCTTAGGTAGCCGGAACACAGATACGCAGTATTTT.

This clone showed up just a few times. The chain carries TRBV2 and TRBJ2-3; D gene uncertain. Germline V gene sequence: CDR1 SNHLY, CDR2 FYNNEI. The CDR3 is 10 residues long. Trimming stripped 3 bases from V and 8 bases from J, with 3 bases between. CDR3 DNA sequence: TGTGCCAGCAGTGAGGCTACGCAGTATTTT. Protein: CASSEATQYF. Supplemented by reference TRBV2 and TRBJ2-3, the full variable domain reads EPEVTQTPSHQVTQMGQEVILRCVPISNHLYFYWYRQILGQKVEFLVSFYNNEISEKSEIFDDQFSVERPDGSNFTLKIRSTKLEDSAMYFCASSEATQYFGPGTRLTVL.

In the case of this clone: The sample has other DNA sequences that encode this CDR3 too. J is TRBJ2-4 and V is TRBV6-1, with 10 bases matching TRBD2. Trimming took 5 bases from V and 0 from J; bases not matched to a gene: 1. The germline V gene encodes CDR1 MNHNS and CDR2 SASEGT. The CDR3 consists of 15 residues. CDR3 residues: CASSLAGGAKNIQYF. The CDR3 DNA sequence: TGTGCCAGCAGTTTAGCGGGAGGAGCCAAAAACATTCAGTACTTC.

The V gene is TRBV6-6, the J gene TRBJ2-1; D is possibly TRBD2 (5 bases). V lost 5 bases and J 7 bases, leaving 6 bases between the germline ends. The CDR3 is 11 amino acids. Germline CDR1 reads MNHNY; CDR2 reads SVGAGI (reference sequence). CDR3 bases: TGTGCCAGCAGTAGGGAGAATGAGCAGTTCTTC. The encoded protein is CASSRENEQFF.

The chain joins TRBV10-1 to TRBJ1-4; 8 bases map to TRBD1. CDR3 size: 13 residues. V lost 4 bases and J lost 5; bases outside the gene matches: 0. Germline assignment: CDR1 WNHNN and CDR2 SYGVQD (reference sequence). CDR3 DNA sequence: TGCGCCAGCAGTGGGACAGGGAATGAAAAACTGTTTTTT. Its protein product is CASSGTGNEKLFF.

The chain carries TRBV28 and TRBJ1-2, with a weak D call TRBD1 (6 bases). There are 14 residues in the CDR3. Germline V lookup: CDR1 MDHEN, CDR2 SYDVKM. Deletions cut 3 bases from V and 2 bases from J, with 10 bases between. DNA of the CDR3: TGTGCCAGCAGTTTGTCACAGGGAAACTATGGCTACACCTTC. Amino acids: CASSLSQGNYGYTF.

As to this clone: This specimen includes other DNA sequences encoding the same CDR3. The gene calls are TRBV2 and TRBJ2-2; 7 nucleotides align to TRBD2. Per germline, CDR1 SNHLY and CDR2 FYNNEI. The V and J ends lost 6 bases and 2 bases, in that order; junction bases with no gene match: 3. This CDR3 spans 14 amino acids. The CDR3 sequence is CASSPSGNTGELFF. The DNA of the CDR3 is TGTGCCAGCAGCCCTAGCGGCAACACCGGGGAGCTGTTTTTT.

The J gene is TRBJ2-1, the V gene TRBV6-1; 7 nucleotides match TRBD1. Trimming at V came to 6 bases and at J to 2 bases, leaving 4 bases not matched to a gene. Germline values: CDR1 MNHNS, CDR2 SASEGT. The CDR3 has 14 amino acids. DNA of the CDR3: TGTGCCAGCAGACAGGGGCCCACCTACAATGAGCAGTTCTTC. It specifies CASRQGPTYNEQFF.

The chain has TRBV19 and TRBJ1-1; no clear D gene. Germline loops: CDR1 LNHDA, CDR2 SQIVND (reference sequence). The CDR3 has 12 residues. The V end was cut by 11 bases, the J end by 1 base, with 11 bases between. The CDR3 here is CAVRATNTEAFF. The CDR3 bases are TGTGCCGTTCGGGCAACGAACACTGAAGCTTTCTTT.

The rearrangement joins TRBV27 to TRBJ1-5; maybe TRBD1 (5 bases). The germline V and J ends were trimmed by 0 bases and 2 bases, with 14 bases remaining between them. Germline assignment: CDR1 MNHEY and CDR2 SMNVEV (reference sequence). The CDR3 runs to 17 residues. The CDR3 here is CASSLSIGAAGNQPQHF. In nucleotides, the CDR3 is TGTGCCAGCAGTTTATCGATTGGGGCAGCTGGCAATCAGCCCCAGCATTTT.

The chain couples TRBV7-2 to TRBJ2-5; 11 bases agree with TRBD2. Germline assignment: CDR1 SGHTA and CDR2 FQGNSA. Germline trimming cut 1 base from V and 5 bases from J; bases unmatched to any gene: 9. The CDR3 consists of 17 residues. The CDR3 loop reads CASSLVASGRTGETQYF. In DNA, the CDR3 is TGTGCCAGCAGCTTAGTGGCTAGCGGGAGGACAGGGGAGACCCAGTACTTC.